A selection of T cell receptor beta chains follows, all from one sample in a study of T cell responses to AZD1222 COVID-19 vaccine. Using immunoSEQ multiplex PCR, the repertoire was profiled, and TCRdb retains in-frame clones only, with some absent. Among about 96,000 clones, nearly 90% were seen once, and the ten largest hold roughly 1.7%. The input for sequencing was peripheral blood, taken on day 0 of AZD1222 vaccination. The receptor source for this set is an adult in good health. Both conserved end residues are part of each CDR3.

TRBV6-2/TRBV6-3,TRBJ2-2,CASSYSLAGGPSVNTGELFF
TRBV3-1/TRBV3-2,TRBJ2-5,CASSQDGAGGLETQYF
TRBV10-3,TRBJ1-3,CAITMDGHSGNTIYF
TRBV30,TRBJ2-7,CAWTRPGEQYF
TRBV19,TRBJ1-1,CASTGGGGEAFF
TRBV30,TRBJ1-1,CAWSPQYTEAFF
TRBV5-1,TRBJ2-7,CASSLYDRGSEQYF
TRBV6-2/TRBV6-3,TRBJ1-1,CASSYSRGGKAFF
TRBV21-1,TRBJ1-2,CASSKGVLAADKSGSDTFF
TRBV18,TRBJ2-7,CASSPGTGGYEQYF
TRBV11-2,TRBJ1-1,CASSLAGANTEAFF
TRBV19,TRBJ1-4,CASSTIRDNEKLFF
TRBV7-2,TRBJ2-1,CASSRTRPDLSYNEQFF
TRBV6-1,TRBJ1-1,CASSDDRTYTEAFF
TRBV20-1,TRBJ1-4,CSASWRDELFF
TRBV1,TRBJ1-1,CTSSQDWDTEAFF
TRBV18,TRBJ1-4,CASSPVLASQGEELFF
TRBV7-8,TRBJ1-5,CASSLKVYNQPQHF
TRBV19,TRBJ2-2,CASSTTQGMRTGELFF
TRBV7-2,TRBJ2-1,CASSPAVGEQFF
TRBV11-1,TRBJ2-7,CASSFGTGSVAYEQYF
TRBV7-3,TRBJ1-2,CASSLTGGDYGYTF
TRBV3-1/TRBV3-2,TRBJ2-7,CASSPLASGGRSEQYF
TRBV19,TRBJ1-6,CACSVDSLGHNSPLHF
TRBV5-1,TRBJ2-7,CASSPGTAGDEQYF
TRBV4-2,TRBJ2-7,CASSQVWDSSYEQYF
TRBV5-4,TRBJ1-1,CASSGRWNTEAFF
TRBV6-4,TRBJ2-1,CASSEIAGASYNEQFF
TRBV3-1/TRBV3-2,TRBJ2-5,CASSQSGDRVVGETQYF
TRBV6-1,TRBJ2-1,CASSDRFVPSSYNEQFF
TRBV7-6,TRBJ2-7,CASSSRPGTAPYEQYF
TRBV6-5,TRBJ1-2,CASSLGGGIDGYTF
TRBV2,TRBJ2-7,CASRDSRYYDEQYF
TRBV6-1,TRBJ1-2,CASSDLRTGYGYTF
TRBV2,TRBJ2-7,CASQARGDKQYF
TRBV7-8,TRBJ2-3,CASSLVNSGASTDTQYF
TRBV12-3/TRBV12-4,TRBJ1-6,CASTPSYNSPLHF
TRBV30,TRBJ1-1,CAWSVRGQPANTEAFF